Listed below are T cell receptor beta chains from one sample, sequenced in a study of technical replicates of blood from a handful of donors. The data were produced by immunoSEQ multiplex PCR, yet TCRdb's version contains in-frame clones alone and is incomplete. This sample has tens of thousands of clones; more than 85% occur once, and the top ten carry 5% to 6.5%. Sequences were obtained from PBMCs. These receptors were taken from a human donor in good health. Some clones in this sample may be carry-over from other donors' samples. Both conserved end residues are part of each CDR3. Each record gives: V gene, D gene, J gene, clone size, CDR3 DNA, CDR3 protein. D genes are given only for firm matches. Clone size, where shown, is once, few, many, or a class for clones that have expanded.

V gene: TRBV4-2; D gene: TRBD2; J gene: TRBJ2-7; clone size: once; CDR3 DNA: TGTGCCAGCAGCCAAAAATTCGGACTAGCGGCCTACGAGCAGTACTTC; CDR3 protein: CASSQKFGLAAYEQYF
V gene: TRBV7-2; D gene: TRBD2; J gene: TRBJ2-7; clone size: -; CDR3 DNA: TGTGCCAGCAGCTTGGGTAGCGGGAGCCCCACCTACGAGCAGTACTTC; CDR3 protein: CASSLGSGSPTYEQYF
V gene: TRBV5-1; D gene: TRBD2; J gene: TRBJ2-2; clone size: -; CDR3 DNA: TGCGCCAGCAGCTTGGATGCTAGCGGGGGGGCCGTCGGGGAGCTGTTTTTT; CDR3 protein: CASSLDASGGAVGELFF
V gene: TRBV6-1; D gene: -; J gene: TRBJ1-5; clone size: few; CDR3 DNA: TGTGCTGGGGGGGACGGAGAGACCCATCAGCCCCAGCATTTT; CDR3 protein: CAGGDGETHQPQHF
V gene: TRBV19; D gene: -; J gene: TRBJ1-2; clone size: -; CDR3 DNA: TGTGCCAGTAGTACCCAACAGGACCTTAGAGGCTACACCTTC; CDR3 protein: CASSTQQDLRGYTF
V gene: TRBV29-1; D gene: -; J gene: TRBJ1-1; clone size: -; CDR3 DNA: TGCAGCGTTGAAGAGCCGGGGTCCCTTGAAGCTTTCTTT; CDR3 protein: CSVEEPGSLEAFF
V gene: TRBV6-4; D gene: -; J gene: TRBJ2-1; clone size: -; CDR3 DNA: TGTGCCAGCAGTGACTCGGCCAGCGGCTCCTACAATGAGCAGTTCTTC; CDR3 protein: CASSDSASGSYNEQFF
V gene: TRBV29-1; D gene: -; J gene: TRBJ1-2; clone size: -; CDR3 DNA: TGCAGCGTTCAAATTACAGGGTTGAACTATGGCTACACCTTC; CDR3 protein: CSVQITGLNYGYTF
V gene: TRBV5-1; D gene: TRBD1; J gene: TRBJ1-2; clone size: -; CDR3 DNA: TGCGCCAGCAGCTTGGGGACAGGGTATGGCTACACCTTC; CDR3 protein: CASSLGTGYGYTF
V gene: TRBV5-4; D gene: TRBD1; J gene: TRBJ2-6; clone size: -; CDR3 DNA: TGTGCCAGGAAACAGGGGCCCTACTCTGGGGCCAACGTCCTGACTTTC; CDR3 protein: CARKQGPYSGANVLTF
V gene: TRBV7-9; D gene: -; J gene: TRBJ1-4; clone size: -; CDR3 DNA: TGTGCCAGCAACGCGGACAGAAATAATGAAAAACTGTTTTTT; CDR3 protein: CASNADRNNEKLFF